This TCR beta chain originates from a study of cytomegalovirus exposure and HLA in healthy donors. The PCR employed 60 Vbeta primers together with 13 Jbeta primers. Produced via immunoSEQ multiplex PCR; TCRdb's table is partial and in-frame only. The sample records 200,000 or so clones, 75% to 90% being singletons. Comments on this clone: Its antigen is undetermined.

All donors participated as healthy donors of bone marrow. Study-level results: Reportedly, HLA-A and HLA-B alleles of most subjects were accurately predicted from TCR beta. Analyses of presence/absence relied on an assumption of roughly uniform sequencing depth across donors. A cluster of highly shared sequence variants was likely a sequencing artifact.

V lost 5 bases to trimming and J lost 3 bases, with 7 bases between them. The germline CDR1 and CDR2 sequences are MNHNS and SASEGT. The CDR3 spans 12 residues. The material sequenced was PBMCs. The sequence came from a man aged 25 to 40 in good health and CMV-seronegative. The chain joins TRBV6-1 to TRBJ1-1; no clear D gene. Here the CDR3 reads CASSYGDTEAFF. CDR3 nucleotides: TGTGCCAGCAGTTATGGAGACACTGAAGCTTTCTTT.